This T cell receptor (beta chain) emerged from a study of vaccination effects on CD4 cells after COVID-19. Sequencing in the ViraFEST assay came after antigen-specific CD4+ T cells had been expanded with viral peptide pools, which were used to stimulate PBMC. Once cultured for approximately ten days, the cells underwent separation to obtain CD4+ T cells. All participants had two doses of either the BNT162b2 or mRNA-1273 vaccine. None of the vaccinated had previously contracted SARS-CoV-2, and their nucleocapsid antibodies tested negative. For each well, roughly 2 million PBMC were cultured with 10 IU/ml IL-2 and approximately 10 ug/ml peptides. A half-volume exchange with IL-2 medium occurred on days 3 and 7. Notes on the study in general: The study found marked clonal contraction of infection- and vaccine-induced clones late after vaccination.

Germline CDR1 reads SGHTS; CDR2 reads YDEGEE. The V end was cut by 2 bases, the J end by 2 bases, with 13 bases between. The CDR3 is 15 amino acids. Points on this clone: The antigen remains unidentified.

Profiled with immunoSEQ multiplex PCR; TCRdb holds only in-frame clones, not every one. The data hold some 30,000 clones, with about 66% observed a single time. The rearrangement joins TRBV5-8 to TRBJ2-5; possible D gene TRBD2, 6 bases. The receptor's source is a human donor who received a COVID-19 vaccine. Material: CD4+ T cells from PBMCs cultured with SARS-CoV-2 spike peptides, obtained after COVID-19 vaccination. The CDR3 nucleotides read TGTGCCAGCAGCTTTGGCCGGGGGATGCAAGAGACCCAGTACTTC. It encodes CASSFGRGMQETQYF.